Shown below are 31 T cell receptor beta chains from a single sample sequenced in a study of blood T cell repertoires in COVID-19. Sequencing used immunoSEQ multiplex PCR; TCRdb keeps in-frame clones, though not all of them. The table records more than 85,000 clones, 75% to 90% of them present only once. Sequencing input: peripheral blood. Receptor source: a man older than 75 with acute or convalescent COVID-19.

The sample holds a few counts of this clone. The J gene is TRBJ1-6, the V gene TRBV2, with TRBD1 matching over 7 bases. With 7 bases clipped from V and 7 bases from J, the junction kept 13 bases outside the gene matches. The CDR3 spans 16 residues. Germline V gene data show CDR1 as SNHLY and CDR2 as FYNNEI. The CDR3 protein is CASNSVTGVGNSPLHF. Here the CDR3 DNA reads TGTGCCAGCAATAGCGTCACAGGGGTCGGCAATTCACCCCTCCACTTT.

J is TRBJ2-1 and V is TRBV11-2; 12 positions match TRBD2. The CDR3 contains 17 residues. V trimming: 5 bases; J trimming: 0 bases; junction bases outside the gene matches: 5. Germline V gene data show CDR1 as SGHAT and CDR2 as FQNNGV. The CDR3 reads CASSIGLAGSSYNEQFF. CDR3 sequence (DNA): TGTGCCAGCAGCATTGGACTAGCGGGGAGCTCCTACAATGAGCAGTTCTTC. The whole variable domain, remainder taken from reference TRBV11-2 and TRBJ2-1, is EAGVAQSPRYKIIEKRQSVAFWCNPISGHATLYWYQQILGQGPKLLIQFQNNGVVDDSQLPKDRFSAERLKGVDSTLKIQPAKLEDSAVYLCASSIGLAGSSYNEQFFGPGTRLTVL.

The genes are TRBV30 and TRBJ1-2; no reliable D call. The CDR3 extends over 11 amino acids. The V and J ends lost 7 bases and 4 bases respectively, with 10 bases between them. CDR1 and CDR2 (germline): GTSNPN, SVGIG (reference sequence). CDR3 loop: CASARGYGYTF. CDR3 DNA: TGTGCCTCCGCTCGGGGCTATGGCTACACCTTC. Looking up the rest from reference TRBV30 and TRBJ1-2 gives the full variable domain: SQTIHQWPATLVQPVGSPLSLECTVEGTSNPNLYWYRQAAGRGLQLLFYSVGIGQISSEVPQNLSASRPQDRQFILSSKKLLLSDSGFYLCASARGYGYTFGSGTRLTVV.

The rearrangement links TRBV25-1 to TRBJ2-7; TRBD1 matches at 8 bases. Germline V gene lookup returns CDR1 MGHDK and CDR2 SYGVNS. The CDR3 runs to 12 residues. The junction had 3 bases not matched to a gene; V was cut back by 7 bases and J by 4 bases. CDR3 sequence (DNA): TGTGCCAGCACAGGGGGCTTATACGAGCAGTACTTC. As protein: CASTGGLYEQYF.

The chain is built from TRBV29-1 and TRBJ2-7, with TRBD1 matching 7 bases. The CDR3 is 12 residues long. Germline V gives CDR1 SQVTM, CDR2 ANQGSEA. V was pared by 2 bases and J by 6 bases, with 4 bases of the junction left unmatched. CDR3 protein: CSVEHAGGEQYF. The DNA for the CDR3 is TGCAGCGTTGAACACGCAGGGGGCGAGCAGTACTTC.

The chain links TRBV6-5 to TRBJ1-2; tentatively, D is TRBD1 (6 bases). In germline, CDR1 is MNHEY, CDR2 SVGAGI. The CDR3 has 12 amino acids. Trimming removed 7 bases from V and 7 bases from J, with 13 bases in between. CDR3 in amino acids: CASNRAVGGYTF. DNA for the CDR3: TGTGCCAGCAACAGGGCTGTGGGTGGCTACACCTTC.

The rearrangement uses TRBV6-2 or TRBV6-3 and TRBJ1-5, with 10 bases identical to TRBD1. This CDR3 has 15 amino acids. Trimming at V came to 6 bases and at J to 9 bases, leaving 11 bases not matched to a gene. The germline V gene has CDR1 MNHEY and CDR2 SVGEGT. The CDR3 sequence is CASSQPDRGRGPQHF. The CDR3, as DNA: TGTGCCAGCAGCCAACCAGACAGGGGGCGCGGGCCCCAGCATTTT.

J is TRBJ1-2 and V is TRBV7-9; 8 bases are shared with TRBD1. Per germline, CDR1 SEHNR and CDR2 FQNEAQ (reference sequence). The CDR3 is 17 amino acids. The V and J ends lost 5 bases and 8 bases, in that order; junction bases with no gene match: 19. The CDR3 spells CASSAAGTGKARWGYTF. The CDR3 DNA sequence: TGTGCCAGCAGCGCGGCCGGGACAGGAAAAGCCCGTTGGGGCTACACCTTC.

V gene TRBV4-2 combines with J gene TRBJ2-7, with 7 nucleotides matching TRBD1. This CDR3 has 13 residues. The germline V gene has CDR1 LGHNA and CDR2 YNFKEQ. V lost 0 bases to trimming and J lost 6 bases; unmatched junction nucleotides: 2. The CDR3 protein is CASSQDTGAEQYF. The CDR3 DNA is TGTGCCAGCAGCCAAGATACAGGGGCCGAGCAGTACTTC.

This chain uses TRBV5-4 with TRBJ1-2; 9 bases are shared with TRBD1. The CDR3 spans 15 residues. With 4 bases clipped from V and 0 bases from J, the junction kept 4 bases outside the gene matches. Per germline, CDR1 SGHNT and CDR2 YYREEE (reference sequence). Written as DNA, the CDR3 is TGTGCCAGCAGCCAGGGACAGGGCGCTAACTATGGCTACACCTTC. This encodes CASSQGQGANYGYTF.

In its sample, this clone was seen a few times. The chain recombines TRBV19 with TRBJ2-7, with TRBD1 matching 12 bases. Germline values: CDR1 LNHDA, CDR2 SQIVND (reference sequence). The junction had 7 bases not matched to a gene; V was cut back by 4 bases and J by 6 bases. This CDR3 contains 15 residues. The CDR3 is CASSSPGQGAFEQYF. DNA of the CDR3: TGTGCCAGTAGTAGCCCGGGACAGGGGGCGTTCGAGCAGTACTTC.

The chain employs TRBV24-1 and TRBJ2-3; tentative D call: TRBD2 (5 bases). Trimming took 4 bases from V and 8 from J, leaving 6 bases between them. Germline loops: CDR1 KGHDR, CDR2 SFDVKD. CDR3 length: 11 residues. The CDR3 region is CATSEAVTQYF. As DNA, the CDR3 is TGTGCCACCAGTGAAGCGGTTACGCAGTATTTT.

The chain has TRBV19 and TRBJ2-3; the match to TRBD1 covers 11 bases. This CDR3 region has 17 residues. The junction had 5 bases not matched to a gene; V was cut back by 3 bases and J by 0 bases. CDR1 LNHDA and CDR2 SQIVND come from the germline V gene (reference sequence). The CDR3: CASSMGDRGISTDTQYF. The DNA for the CDR3 is TGTGCCAGTAGTATGGGGGACAGGGGGATTAGCACAGATACGCAGTATTTT.

This clone was seen a handful of times. The genes are TRBV2 and TRBJ2-5, with D maybe TRBD1 (6 bases). V was shortened by 6 bases and J by 5 bases, with 16 bases between the two germline ends. The CDR3 consists of 14 residues. Germline-derived CDR1 and CDR2 are SNHLY and FYNNEI. The DNA of the CDR3 is TGTGCCAGCAGCGGTCCAGGGGCACGTGAGACCCAGTACTTC. Protein product: CASSGPGARETQYF.

V and J are TRBV6-1 and TRBJ1-1, with 12 bases matching TRBD1. Trimming removed 4 bases from V and 3 bases from J; junction bases left unmatched: 12. Germline V gene lookup returns CDR1 MNHNS and CDR2 SASEGT. This CDR3 comprises 18 residues. In DNA, the CDR3 is TGTGCCAGCAGTGGCGGGACAGGGGGCTTTTTGGGGTACACTGAAGCTTTCTTT. Translation: CASSGGTGGFLGYTEAFF.

This chain links TRBV14 with TRBJ1-1, with 8 bases lining up with TRBD1. V trimming: 4 bases; J trimming: 4 bases; junction bases outside the gene matches: 8. Looked up from germline, CDR1 is SGHDN and CDR2 is FVKESK. The CDR3 is made up of 15 amino acids. CDR3 in DNA: TGTGCCAGCAGCCGACGGACAGGGAGGGGCACTGAAGCTTTCTTT. Translating it yields CASSRRTGRGTEAFF. Using reference TRBV14 and TRBJ1-1 for the parts outside the CDR3, the full variable domain is EAGVTQFPSHSVIEKGQTVTLRCDPISGHDNLYWYRRVMGKEIKFLLHFVKESKQDESGMPNNRFLAERTGGTYSTLKVQPAELEDSGVYFCASSRRTGRGTEAFFGQGTRLTVV.

This clone has just one count. V and J are TRBV5-6 and TRBJ2-7; no reliable D call. This CDR3 has 13 amino acids. Germline-derived CDR1 and CDR2 are SGHDT and YYEEEE. Between the trimmed V and J ends, which lost 0 bases and 3 bases, there was a span of 7 bases. CDR3 nucleotides: TGTGCCAGCAGCTTGGACAGACGCTACGAGCAGTACTTC. It specifies CASSLDRRYEQYF.

The chain has TRBV10-1 and TRBJ2-2; TRBD1 matches 7 bases. The CDR3 sequence is 15 residues long. Per the germline V gene, CDR1 is WNHNN and CDR2 is SYGVQD (reference sequence). J lost 0 bases, V lost 5 bases, and 3 bases had no gene match. The DNA of the CDR3 is TGCGCCAGCAGTTCCGGGACAGCGAACACCGGGGAGCTGTTTTTT. Protein sequence: CASSSGTANTGELFF.

CDR3 in DNA: TGTGCCAGCAGCCCGGGATTGACAGGTTATAGCTATGGCTACACCTTC. This sequence encodes CASSPGLTGYSYGYTF. The chain combines TRBV9 with TRBJ1-2; tentative D call: TRBD1 (6 bases). Trimming took off 4 bases at V and 4 bases at J, with 20 bases between the two ends. Germline CDR1 is SGDLS and CDR2 is YYNGEE. The CDR3 has 16 amino acids.

The chain combines TRBV5-1 with TRBJ1-1; a possible D gene is TRBD1 (6 bases). Trimming stripped 4 bases from V and 1 base from J, with 8 bases between. The CDR3 runs to 13 residues. Germline CDR1 and CDR2: SGHRS and YFSETQ. CDR3 in amino acids: CASSTGQNTEAFF. The CDR3 DNA follows: TGCGCCAGCAGCACGGGACAGAACACTGAAGCTTTCTTT. Combining the CDR3 with reference TRBV5-1 and TRBJ1-1 gives the whole variable domain KAGVTQTPRYLIKTRGQQVTLSCSPISGHRSVSWYQQTPGQGLQFLFEYFSETQRNKGNFPGRFSGRQFSNSRSEMNVSTLELGDSALYLCASSTGQNTEAFFGQGTRLTVV.

The V call is TRBV27, the J call TRBJ2-4; TRBD2 matches 11 bases. The CDR3 has 13 amino acids. After removal of 8 bases from V and 5 bases from J, the junction contained 2 bases not matched to a gene. Germline CDR1 is MNHEY and CDR2 is SMNVEV (reference sequence). The CDR3 sequence: CASSGLAENIQYF. The DNA of the CDR3 is TGTGCCAGCTCGGGACTAGCGGAAAACATTCAGTACTTC.

The chain is built from TRBV5-1 and TRBJ1-3; TRBD1 might be the D (6 bases). CDR3 length: 17 residues. CDR1 SGHRS and CDR2 YFSETQ come from the germline V gene. The V end was cut by 1 base, the J end by 0 bases, with 14 bases between. CDR3 in amino acids: CASSLNGRQASGNTIYF. DNA for the CDR3: TGCGCCAGCAGCTTGAATGGGAGACAGGCCTCTGGAAACACCATATATTTT.

The rearrangement joins TRBV10-3 to TRBJ2-1; D ambiguous. The CDR3 covers 13 residues. Germline lookup yields CDR1 ENHRY and CDR2 SYGVKD. The ends were cut back, 11 bases at V and 5 bases at J, with 16 bases in the middle. For the CDR3, the DNA is TGTGCCGCGATTTCCGTCACGAACAATGAGCAGTTCTTC. Translated, it gives CAAISVTNNEQFF.

The chain employs TRBV9 and TRBJ2-3, with no clear D. The CDR3 is made up of 15 amino acids. The germline V gene encodes CDR1 SGDLS and CDR2 YYNGEE. Trimming left V 0 bases short and J 1 base short, with 9 bases between. DNA of the CDR3: TGTGCCAGCAGCGTAGATAAACGCGGCACAGATACGCAGTATTTT. As protein: CASSVDKRGTDTQYF.

The chain joins TRBV5-6 to TRBJ2-1; D not resolved. This CDR3 region has 13 residues. V dropped 0 bases and J dropped 7 bases, with 8 bases sitting between them. In germline, CDR1 is SGHDT, CDR2 YYEEEE. The CDR3 loop is CASSLASVNEQFF. DNA of the CDR3: TGTGCCAGCAGCTTGGCCAGTGTGAATGAGCAGTTCTTC.

The genes are TRBV15 and TRBJ2-5, with D possibly being TRBD2 (6 bases). The CDR3 covers 15 residues. Trimming took off 1 base at V and 2 bases at J, with 11 bases between the two ends. The germline gives CDR1 LNHNV, CDR2 YYDKDF (reference sequence). The CDR3 protein is CATSRVTSRQETQYF. CDR3 bases: TGTGCCACCAGCAGAGTGACTAGTCGGCAAGAGACCCAGTACTTC.

The J gene is TRBJ2-7, the V gene TRBV18, with 8 bases aligning to TRBD1. The V gene end was trimmed by 3 bases and the J gene end by 2 bases; junction bases not matched to a gene: 3. There are 14 residues in the CDR3. Germline V gene data show CDR1 as KGHSH and CDR2 as LQKENI. The CDR3 loop is CASSPRTGTYEQYF. CDR3 coding DNA: TGTGCCAGCTCACCGAGGACAGGGACCTACGAGCAGTACTTC.

This sequence joins TRBV24-1 and TRBJ2-1; 7 bases map to TRBD1. CDR3 size: 15 residues. Germline-derived CDR1 and CDR2 are KGHDR and SFDVKD. V was clipped by 5 bases and J by 3 bases; unmatched bases: 6. The CDR3 loop is CATSVAQGYYNEQFF. CDR3 DNA sequence: TGTGCCACCAGTGTCGCACAGGGGTACTACAATGAGCAGTTCTTC.

The chain couples TRBV9 to TRBJ2-1, with TRBD2 matching over 7 bases. The junction had 0 bases not matched to a gene; V was cut back by 3 bases and J by 6 bases. The CDR3 totals 12 residues. Per germline, CDR1 SGDLS and CDR2 YYNGEE. The CDR3 protein is CASSGTSNEQFF. CDR3 bases: TGTGCCAGCAGCGGGACTAGCAATGAGCAGTTCTTC.

CDR3 nucleotides: TGTGCCAGCAGCAAAGGCGGGAGGCCCTCCTACAATGAGCAGTTCTTC. It encodes CASSKGGRPSYNEQFF. This sequence joins TRBV21-1 and TRBJ2-1; TRBD2 is the table's D call, not checked against the DNA. TRBV21-1 is labeled a pseudogene. The CDR3 length is 16 residues.

This chain links TRBV19 with TRBJ2-2; 8 nucleotides agree with TRBD2. Looked up from germline, CDR1 is LNHDA and CDR2 is SQIVND (reference sequence). The CDR3 has 14 residues. The V gene end was trimmed by 7 bases and the J gene end by 8 bases; junction bases not matched to a gene: 9. CDR3 sequence: CASTSGTRSGELFF. The DNA of the CDR3 is TGTGCCAGTACCTCCGGGACTAGGTCTGGGGAGCTGTTTTTT.